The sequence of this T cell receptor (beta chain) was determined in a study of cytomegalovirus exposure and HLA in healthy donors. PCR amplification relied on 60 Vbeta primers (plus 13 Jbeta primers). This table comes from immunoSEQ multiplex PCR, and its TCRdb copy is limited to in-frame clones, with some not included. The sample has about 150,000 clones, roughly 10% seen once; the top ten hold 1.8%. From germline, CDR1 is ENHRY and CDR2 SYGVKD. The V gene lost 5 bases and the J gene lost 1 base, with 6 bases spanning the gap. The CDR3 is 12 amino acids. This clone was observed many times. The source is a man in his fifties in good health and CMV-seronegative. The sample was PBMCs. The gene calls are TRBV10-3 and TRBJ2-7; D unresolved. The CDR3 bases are TGTGCCATCAGTCAGGTATCCTACGAGCAGTACTTC. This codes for CAISQVSYEQYF.